The entry that follows covers one T cell receptor (beta chain) sequence. This entry is derived from a study of blood T cell repertoires in COVID-19. Study-wide context: Samples representing acute and convalescent COVID-19 were sourced from the United States, Italy and Spain. T cells, B-cell-depleted T cells, or PBMCs provided the cDNA or gDNA that served as material.

In the authors' methods: Estimation of nucleated cell counts relied on the amplification of reference gene primers. Profiling relied on immunoSEQ multiplex PCR, and the TCRdb table lists in-frame clones only, not all of them. For V, J and clone size, that table is used; D and trimming come from the DNA. The sample includes about 240,000 clones, 75% to 85% of them seen just once. This TCR was recovered from a human donor in a cohort sampled during active COVID-19. Sequenced material: peripheral blood.

The CDR3 bases are TGTGCCAGCGGGGGGGCCTCCTACAATGAGCAGTTCTTC. It translates to CASGGASYNEQFF. The chain employs TRBV2 and TRBJ2-1, with a weak D call TRBD2 (7 bases). V was trimmed by 8 bases and J by 0 bases, leaving 8 bases between them. Germline assignment: CDR1 SNHLY and CDR2 FYNNEI. CDR3 length: 13 amino acids.